The 29 T cell receptor beta chains in this list originate from one sample, sequenced in a study of shared clonotypes between healthy human individuals. This table comes from immunoSEQ multiplex PCR, and its TCRdb copy is limited to in-frame clones, with some not included. Among some 690,000 clones listed, less than 95% were seen once. Sequencing was done on a sample of memory CD8+ T cells from PBMCs. Specified subset: CD45RO+ cells pooled with CCR7-negative TemRA cells. The receptors here all came from a young man in good health. Some clones in this sample may be carry-over from other donors' samples.

CDR3 loop: CASSDRTSGRETQYF. The CDR3 bases are TGTGCCAGCAGTGATCGGACTAGCGGGAGGGAGACCCAGTACTTC. This chain uses TRBV2 with TRBJ2-5; 14 nucleotides align to TRBD2. V lost 3 bases, J lost 5 bases, and 2 bases stayed unmatched. Germline V gene lookup returns CDR1 SNHLY and CDR2 FYNNEI. The CDR3 consists of 15 residues.

This clone is a singleton in its sample. The chain uses TRBV5-4 and TRBJ2-1, with a possible D match to TRBD1 (5 bases). The germline gives CDR1 SGHNT, CDR2 YYREEE (reference sequence). The V end was cut by 2 bases, the J end by 2 bases, with 11 bases between. The CDR3 length is 15 residues. The CDR3 loop is CASSFSKGTYNEQFF. The CDR3 coding sequence is TGTGCCAGCAGCTTTAGTAAGGGGACCTACAATGAGCAGTTCTTC.

The chain is built from TRBV7-2 and TRBJ1-1, with a possible D match to TRBD1 (5 bases). Trimming took off 2 bases at V and 1 base at J, with 14 bases between the two ends. The V gene's germline CDR1 is SGHTA and CDR2 FQGNSA. The CDR3 contains 16 residues. The CDR3 region is CASSLFGAGPNTEAFF. The CDR3 DNA reads as TGTGCCAGCAGCTTATTTGGAGCAGGGCCGAACACTGAAGCTTTCTTT. Supplemented by reference TRBV7-2 and TRBJ1-1, the full variable domain reads GAGVSQSPSNKVTEKGKDVELRCDPISGHTALYWYRQSLGQGLEFLIYFQGNSAPDKSGLPSDRFSAERTGGSVSTLTIQRTQQEDSAVYLCASSLFGAGPNTEAFFGQGTRLTVV.

This clone was seen only a few times. V is TRBV27 and J is TRBJ1-5; tentatively, D is TRBD1 (5 bases). Trimming took off 8 bases at V and 7 bases at J, with 9 bases between the two ends. The CDR3 runs 11 residues. The germline V gene encodes CDR1 MNHEY and CDR2 SMNVEV (reference sequence). The CDR3 sequence: CASGRGQPQHF. CDR3 nucleotide sequence: TGTGCCAGCGGACGGGGGCAGCCCCAGCATTTT.

Details on this clone: Different DNA sequences within this sample yield the same CDR3. This chain links TRBV5-1 with TRBJ2-7; 7 bases agree with TRBD2. Trimming at V came to 2 bases and at J to 7 bases, leaving 3 bases not matched to a gene. CDR1 is SGHRS, CDR2 YFSETQ, per germline. The CDR3 extends over 12 amino acids. CDR3 region: CASSLSGGEQYF. The CDR3 DNA sequence: TGCGCCAGCAGCTTATCGGGGGGTGAGCAGTACTTC.

The chain couples TRBV6-6 to TRBJ2-1; no clear D gene. The V gene lost 7 bases and the J gene lost 6 bases, with 19 bases spanning the gap. From germline, CDR1 is MNHNY and CDR2 SVGAGI (reference sequence). The CDR3 covers 15 residues. CDR3 coding DNA: TGTGCCAGCACCCCCTGGGTCGACAACCCCAATGAGCAGTTCTTC. Encoded protein: CASTPWVDNPNEQFF.

The J gene is TRBJ2-3, the V gene TRBV2; 10 bases are shared with TRBD2. This CDR3 spans 17 amino acids. The J segment lost 5 bases and the V segment lost 2 bases, leaving 10 bases of the junction unmatched. Germline CDR1 SNHLY, CDR2 FYNNEI. For the CDR3, the DNA is TGTGCCAGCAGTGAATTAAGGCTAGCGGGAGCGGGAGATACGCAGTATTTT. Protein: CASSELRLAGAGDTQYF.

The chain combines TRBV28 with TRBJ1-5; TRBD1 is a possible D gene (5 bases). The CDR3 extends over 15 amino acids. Trimming took 8 bases from V and 4 from J, leaving 18 bases between them. The germline V gene has CDR1 MDHEN and CDR2 SYDVKM. CDR3 nucleotide sequence: TGTGCCAGCTCAGGGCCAACCCCAAATAATCAGCCCCAGCATTTT. Protein: CASSGPTPNNQPQHF.

Written as DNA, the CDR3 is TGTGCCAGCAGTCCCGACGGGACTAGCGGGAATTTGGAGACCCAGTACTTC. Translation: CASSPDGTSGNLETQYF. The chain uses TRBV11-2 and TRBJ2-5, with 13 bases fitting TRBD2. The CDR3 length is 17 residues. Germline V gives CDR1 SGHAT, CDR2 FQNNGV. V shed 6 bases and J 5 bases; nucleotides not matched to a gene: 12.

J is TRBJ2-7 and V is TRBV28, with a weak D call TRBD1 (5 bases). The germline V and J ends were trimmed by 7 bases and 0 bases, with 13 bases remaining between them. The CDR3 spans 14 residues. The germline V gene encodes CDR1 MDHEN and CDR2 SYDVKM. For the CDR3, the DNA is TGTGCCAGCACCCGGACAAGCGACTCCTACGAGCAGTACTTC. Its translation is CASTRTSDSYEQYF.

The rearrangement joins TRBV2 to TRBJ2-5; D unclear. V shed 3 bases and J shed 3 bases, with 8 bases lying between them. Germline-derived CDR1 and CDR2 are SNHLY and FYNNEI. CDR3 length equals 13 residues. The CDR3: CASSEGRKETQYF. CDR3 DNA sequence: TGTGCCAGCAGTGAGGGCAGGAAAGAGACCCAGTACTTC.

This clone was counted a single time. The chain combines TRBV30 with TRBJ2-3; D not certain. V shed 6 bases and J shed 2 bases, with 3 bases lying between them. CDR1 is GTSNPN, CDR2 SVGIG, per germline (reference sequence). CDR3 size: 10 residues. DNA for the CDR3: TGTGCCTGCAACACAGATACGCAGTATTTT. Its protein product is CACNTDTQYF.

This chain links TRBV11-1 with TRBJ2-7; D ambiguous. Per the germline V gene, CDR1 is SGHAT and CDR2 is FQDESV (reference sequence). CDR3 length: 14 amino acids. V lost 5 bases and J 6 bases, leaving 17 bases between the germline ends. CDR3 DNA sequence: TGTGCCAGCAGCATAACTAAGGGTGCACCCGAGCAGTACTTC. Amino acids: CASSITKGAPEQYF.

This clone was recorded once. The rearrangement uses TRBV6-4 and TRBJ1-5; 7 bases match TRBD1. CDR3 length equals 14 residues. The J segment lost 9 bases and the V segment lost 0 bases, leaving 5 bases of the junction unmatched. The germline V gene encodes CDR1 MRHNA and CDR2 SNTAGT. The CDR3 nucleotides are TGTGCCAGCAGTGACTCGGGGACAGTTCGGCCCCAGCATTTT. Its protein product is CASSDSGTVRPQHF.

The rearrangement links TRBV28 to TRBJ2-7, with a possible D match to TRBD2 (5 bases). V lost 8 bases and J 4 bases, leaving 18 bases between the germline ends. This CDR3 region has 14 residues. Germline V lookup: CDR1 MDHEN, CDR2 SYDVKM. This CDR3 reads CASQDPTGIYEQYF. The CDR3 DNA sequence: TGTGCCAGCCAGGACCCCACGGGGATATACGAGCAGTACTTC.

V usage is TRBV27 and J usage is TRBJ1-1, with D possibly TRBD1 on 5 matching bases. CDR3 length equals 16 residues. Trimming removed 3 bases from V and 2 bases from J, with 16 bases in between. CDR1 MNHEY and CDR2 SMNVEV come from the germline V gene (reference sequence). The CDR3 loop is CASSFNPGQTNTEAFF. The CDR3 DNA is TGTGCCAGCAGTTTCAACCCGGGGCAGACTAACACTGAAGCTTTCTTT.

The chain carries TRBV27 and TRBJ1-4; a weak D match, TRBD1 (6 bases). CDR3 length equals 17 residues. Per the germline V gene, CDR1 is MNHEY and CDR2 is SMNVEV (reference sequence). V was clipped by 2 bases and J by 0 bases, with 13 bases between them. CDR3 amino acids: CASSLVGDTATNEKLFF. DNA for the CDR3: TGTGCCAGCAGTTTAGTAGGGGACACCGCAACTAATGAAAAACTGTTTTTT. The variable domain in full, completed from reference TRBV27 and TRBJ1-4, reads EAQVTQNPRYLITVTGKKLTVTCSQNMNHEYMSWYRQDPGLGLRQIYYSMNVEVTDKGDVPEGYKVSRKEKRNFPLILESPSPNQTSLYFCASSLVGDTATNEKLFFGSGTQLSVL.

The chain employs TRBV27 and TRBJ1-1, with TRBD1 identical over 9 bases. V lost 4 bases and J lost 3; bases outside the gene matches: 3. The CDR3 sequence is 14 residues long. Germline CDR1 is MNHEY and CDR2 is SMNVEV (reference sequence). CDR3 protein: CASSSTGGYTEAFF. Here the CDR3 DNA reads TGTGCCAGCAGTTCCACAGGGGGCTACACTGAAGCTTTCTTT.

V usage is TRBV27 and J usage is TRBJ1-1, with a tentative D call TRBD1 (5 bases). The germline CDR1 and CDR2 sequences are MNHEY and SMNVEV (reference sequence). The CDR3 sequence is 13 residues long. Trimming removed 5 bases at V and 7 bases at J, with 14 bases between. CDR3 sequence (DNA): TGTGCCAGCAGTGCCCGGGGGTGGGGTGAAGCTTTCTTT. Translation: CASSARGWGEAFF.

Only one count was recorded for this clone. The chain uses TRBV28 and TRBJ2-7; no firm D call. CDR3 length: 15 residues. V gave up 6 bases and J gave up 0 bases, with 15 bases separating them. CDR1 and CDR2 from the germline V gene are MDHEN and SYDVKM. For the CDR3, the DNA is TGTGCCAGCAGCCGCCCGGCCTACATCTCCTACGAGCAGTACTTC. Translation: CASSRPAYISYEQYF. The entire variable domain, with the rest obtained from reference TRBV28 and TRBJ2-7, is as follows: DVKVTQSSRYLVKRTGEKVFLECVQDMDHENMFWYRQDPGLGLRLIYFSYDVKMKEKGDIPEGYSVSREKKERFSLILESASTNQTSMYLCASSRPAYISYEQYFGPGTRLTVT.

The table lists this clone with a few counts. The chain couples TRBV9 to TRBJ1-1; D uncertain. The CDR3 is 17 residues long. Germline V gene data show CDR1 as SGDLS and CDR2 as YYNGEE. With 0 bases removed from V and 0 bases from J, the gap between germline ends came to 15 bases. CDR3 DNA sequence: TGTGCCAGCAGCGTAGCTACAACCGCGATCATGAACACTGAAGCTTTCTTT. This codes for CASSVATTAIMNTEAFF.

In its sample, this clone was seen a few times. The chain joins TRBV5-6 to TRBJ1-1, with unresolved D. The V gene lost 3 bases and the J gene lost 4 bases, with 10 bases spanning the gap. The CDR3 sequence is 13 residues long. Germline V gives CDR1 SGHDT, CDR2 YYEEEE. CDR3 sequence reads: CASSWQQPTEAFF. DNA of the CDR3: TGTGCCAGCAGCTGGCAACAGCCCACTGAAGCTTTCTTT.

The rearrangement uses TRBV27 and TRBJ2-1; 9 bases line up with TRBD1. CDR1 and CDR2 (germline): MNHEY, SMNVEV (reference sequence). Unmatched junction bases numbered 6, after V lost 7 bases and J lost 5 bases. The length of the CDR3 is 14 residues. CDR3 DNA: TGTGCCAGCACCTCCCGGACAGGGGACAATGAGCAGTTCTTC. Translation gives CASTSRTGDNEQFF.

This clone was seen many times. The V gene is TRBV2, the J gene TRBJ2-1; 10 positions agree with TRBD2. V dropped 7 bases and J dropped 9; count of bases not matched to a gene: 12. The CDR3 covers 15 residues. Germline CDR1 and CDR2: SNHLY and FYNNEI. In nucleotides, the CDR3 is TGTGCCAGCACAAACCCAGCGGGAGGGATAAGTGAGCAGTTCTTC. This gives the protein CASTNPAGGISEQFF.

This chain uses TRBV19 with TRBJ2-3; TRBD2 matches at 9 bases. The CDR3 spans 14 residues. The junction had 7 bases not matched to a gene; V was cut back by 8 bases and J by 4 bases. CDR1 and CDR2 (germline): LNHDA, SQIVND (reference sequence). The CDR3 DNA is TGTGCCAGTTCCTTAGCGGGAGTTGCAGATACGCAGTATTTT. Protein: CASSLAGVADTQYF.

V and J are TRBV19 and TRBJ1-1, with D unclear. Between the trimmed V and J ends, which lost 3 bases and 5 bases, there was a span of 10 bases. The CDR3 spans 13 residues. Germline V gene lookup returns CDR1 LNHDA and CDR2 SQIVND (reference sequence). The CDR3 DNA sequence: TGTGCCAGTAGTATTTTCGAGGAGACTGAAGCTTTCTTT. It is translated as CASSIFEETEAFF.

A remark on this clone: A junction boundary mismatches the germline segment, possibly from a read error. This chain uses TRBV9 with TRBJ1-1, with D hard to call. CDR3 length equals 15 residues. Germline V gene data show CDR1 as SGDLS and CDR2 as YYNGEE. The DNA for the CDR3 is TGCGCCAGCAGCGTAGGCCCCAGCGAAAACACTGAAGCTTTCTTT. It yields the protein CASSVGPSENTEAFF.

The chain employs TRBV6-5 and TRBJ2-5; D unresolved. Between the trimmed V and J ends, which lost 0 bases and 7 bases, there was a span of 3 bases. This CDR3 spans 11 amino acids. The germline V gene encodes CDR1 MNHEY and CDR2 SVGAGI. The CDR3 here is CASSYSGTQYF. CDR3 nucleotide sequence: TGTGCCAGCAGTTACTCGGGGACCCAGTACTTC.

The J gene is TRBJ1-3, the V gene TRBV28; TRBD1 matches at 7 bases. Germline V gives CDR1 MDHEN, CDR2 SYDVKM. CDR3 length: 16 residues. V lost 6 bases and J lost 0; bases outside the gene matches: 8. CDR3 in DNA: TGTGCCAGCAGACCGACAGGGTTTCCCTCTGGAAACACCATATATTTT. Its protein is CASRPTGFPSGNTIYF.